In this sample, the clone carrying this T cell receptor (beta chain) turned up a few times. What it binds is not known. This CDR3 is built from 17 residues. Trimming at V came to 6 bases and at J to 1 base, leaving 9 bases not matched to a gene. CDR1 is MNHEY, CDR2 SVGEGT, per germline. This record belongs to a study of response to subunit inactivated influenza vaccine. Each CDR3 protein gets one entry after TCRdb re-called the RT-PCR reads with MiXCR. The data show over 450,000 distinct CDR3 sequences, roughly 13% seen once. Broader study findings: Authors suggested each seasonal flu vaccination may recruit only limited numbers of new T cells.

This specimen consisted of PBMCs from blood, obtained 35 to 45 days after vaccination. The clonotype comes from a man aged 50 to 59 who received an inactivated influenza vaccine. J is TRBJ2-2 and V is TRBV6-2 or TRBV6-3; 9 bases are shared with TRBD1. The DNA for the CDR3 is TGTGCCAGCAGGCCGGACAGGGGAGGCCTGAACACCGGGGAGCTGTTTTTT. Translated, it gives CASRPDRGGLNTGELFF.